A selection of T cell receptor beta chains follows, all from one sample in a study of blood T cell repertoires in COVID-19. Libraries were prepared by immunoSEQ multiplex PCR; TCRdb keeps only in-frame clonotypes and omits some of them. Counted here are about 68,000 clones, around 84% occurring once; the ten biggest clones make up over 4%. Sequencing input: peripheral blood. These receptor sequences come from a man over 45 with acute or convalescent COVID-19. CDR3s include the opening cysteine and the closing phenylalanine or tryptophan. The order of the fields is J gene, clone size, D gene, V gene, CDR3 DNA, CDR3 protein. D genes are given only for firm matches. Not every row has a clone size; where given, it reads once, few, many or a size class.

j_gene: TRBJ2-2
abundance: once
d_gene: TRBD1
v_gene: TRBV6-5
CDR3nt: TGTGCCAGCAGTCGGACAGGGGTCGCCGGGGAGCTGTTTTTT
CDR3aa: CASSRTGVAGELFF

j_gene: TRBJ2-7
abundance: NA
d_gene: NA
v_gene: TRBV11-3
CDR3nt: TGTGCCAGCAGCCCAGGGGATTCCTACGAGCAGTACTTC
CDR3aa: CASSPGDSYEQYF

j_gene: TRBJ2-7
abundance: NA
d_gene: TRBD2
v_gene: TRBV5-6
CDR3nt: TGTGCCAGCAGCTCCATACTAGCGGGCTACGAGCAGTACTTC
CDR3aa: CASSSILAGYEQYF

j_gene: TRBJ1-3
abundance: NA
d_gene: NA
v_gene: TRBV28
CDR3nt: TGTGCCAGCGGTATCGACAGAACCTTCTCTGGAAACACCATATATTTT
CDR3aa: CASGIDRTFSGNTIYF

j_gene: TRBJ2-3
abundance: NA
d_gene: NA
v_gene: TRBV29-1
CDR3nt: TGCAGCGTTGAAGAAGCGGATGATTATCGGGATACGCAGTATTTT
CDR3aa: CSVEEADDYRDTQYF

j_gene: TRBJ1-1
abundance: NA
d_gene: NA
v_gene: TRBV7-9
CDR3nt: TGTGCCAGCAGCAGCCTACGGGTGCCGAACACTGAAGCTTTCTTT
CDR3aa: CASSSLRVPNTEAFF

j_gene: TRBJ1-2
abundance: NA
d_gene: NA
v_gene: TRBV4-1
CDR3nt: TGCGCCAGCAGCCAAGTATCAGGGGATGGCTACACCTTC
CDR3aa: CASSQVSGDGYTF

j_gene: TRBJ2-7
abundance: NA
d_gene: NA
v_gene: TRBV11-3
CDR3nt: TGTGCCAGCAGCTTAGCGGGGGGCCACGAGCAGTACTTC
CDR3aa: CASSLAGGHEQYF

j_gene: TRBJ1-2
abundance: NA
d_gene: TRBD1
v_gene: TRBV19
CDR3nt: TGTGCCAGTAGTCCTCAGACTACAGGGACAGCTAACTATGGCTACACCTTC
CDR3aa: CASSPQTTGTANYGYTF

j_gene: TRBJ1-2
abundance: NA
d_gene: NA
v_gene: TRBV6-1
CDR3nt: TGTGCCAGCAGTGAAACAGCCTATACTTACTATGGCTACACCTTC
CDR3aa: CASSETAYTYYGYTF

j_gene: TRBJ1-5
abundance: once
d_gene: TRBD1
v_gene: TRBV24-1
CDR3nt: TGTGCCACCAGTGACCGGGGGACAGGGAGACAGCCCCAGCATTTT
CDR3aa: CATSDRGTGRQPQHF

j_gene: TRBJ2-7
abundance: NA
d_gene: TRBD1
v_gene: TRBV14
CDR3nt: TGTGCCAGCAGCCAAGGACAGGGTAACTACGAGCAGTACTTC
CDR3aa: CASSQGQGNYEQYF

j_gene: TRBJ2-3
abundance: NA
d_gene: NA
v_gene: TRBV3-1/TRBV3-2
CDR3nt: TGTGCCAGCAGCCCCTTAACCCCGGGTACGCAGTATTTT
CDR3aa: CASSPLTPGTQYF

j_gene: TRBJ1-4
abundance: NA
d_gene: NA
v_gene: TRBV11-2
CDR3nt: TGTGCCAGCAGCCTCAGGGGAGAAAAACTGTTTTTT
CDR3aa: CASSLRGEKLFF

j_gene: TRBJ2-2
abundance: NA
d_gene: NA
v_gene: TRBV6-6
CDR3nt: TGTGCCAGCAGTTACGGAAGACAGAACACCGGGGAGCTGTTTTTT
CDR3aa: CASSYGRQNTGELFF

j_gene: TRBJ2-5
abundance: NA
d_gene: NA
v_gene: TRBV2
CDR3nt: TGTGCCAGCAGATTACTAGAGACCCAGTACTTC
CDR3aa: CASRLLETQYF

j_gene: TRBJ1-2
abundance: NA
d_gene: TRBD1
v_gene: TRBV5-6
CDR3nt: TGTGCCAGCAGCCCACCACAGGGGGCGTTCTATGGCTACACCTTC
CDR3aa: CASSPPQGAFYGYTF

j_gene: TRBJ1-1
abundance: NA
d_gene: NA
v_gene: TRBV29-1
CDR3nt: TGCACCGTTAACTATGAGGGGAACACTGAAGCTTTCTTT
CDR3aa: CTVNYEGNTEAFF

j_gene: TRBJ1-4
abundance: NA
d_gene: NA
v_gene: TRBV6-5
CDR3nt: TGTGCCAGCAGCCCGACAGGCCCTAATGAAAAACTGTTTTTT
CDR3aa: CASSPTGPNEKLFF

j_gene: TRBJ2-7
abundance: NA
d_gene: NA
v_gene: TRBV28
CDR3nt: TGTGCCAGCAGTTACAGGGAAACGTACTTC
CDR3aa: CASSYRETYF